The next 25 T cell receptor beta chains were all read from a single sample in a study of cytotoxic CD8 clonotypes in ibrutinib-treated CLL. Libraries were prepared by immunoSEQ multiplex PCR; TCRdb keeps only in-frame clonotypes and omits some of them. The table shows 140,000 or so clones, with about four fifths occurring only once. The sample here was PBMCs, taken after 12 months of ibrutinib treatment. Source of these receptors: a human donor with chronic lymphocytic leukemia.

The gene calls are TRBV30 and TRBJ2-1, with 7 bases identical to TRBD2. The length of the CDR3 is 14 residues. CDR1 and CDR2 from the germline V gene are GTSNPN and SVGIG (reference sequence). The ends lost 2 bases at V and 2 bases at J; junction bases unmatched: 3. The CDR3 sequence: CAWSLLAAYNEQFF. The CDR3 DNA follows: TGTGCCTGGAGTCTCCTAGCGGCCTACAATGAGCAGTTCTTC. The variable domain in full, with the rest retrieved from reference TRBV30 and TRBJ2-1, is SQTIHQWPATLVQPVGSPLSLECTVEGTSNPNLYWYRQAAGRGLQLLFYSVGIGQISSEVPQNLSASRPQDRQFILSSKKLLLSDSGFYLCAWSLLAAYNEQFFGPGTRLTVL.

The chain carries TRBV27 and TRBJ2-3; possibly TRBD2 for D (5 bases). V dropped 6 bases and J dropped 0 bases, with 7 bases sitting between them. The CDR3 is 13 amino acids. Per germline, CDR1 MNHEY and CDR2 SMNVEV (reference sequence). CDR3 in DNA: TGTGCCAGCAGGAGGGCCAGCACAGATACGCAGTATTTT. It is translated as CASRRASTDTQYF.

V gene TRBV27 combines with J gene TRBJ2-7, with D possibly TRBD1 on 5 matching bases. This CDR3 contains 14 residues. Germline V gives CDR1 MNHEY, CDR2 SMNVEV (reference sequence). Trimming took off 3 bases at V and 7 bases at J, with 16 bases between the two ends. The CDR3 protein is CASSFRRASSEQYF. CDR3 DNA: TGTGCCAGCAGTTTTCGCAGGGCCTCTAGTGAGCAGTACTTC.

This clone was seen a few times. This chain links TRBV27 with TRBJ1-5; D is unresolved. V lost 4 bases and J lost 1, with 8 bases in between. The CDR3 runs to 14 residues. The germline CDR1 and CDR2 sequences are MNHEY and SMNVEV (reference sequence). The CDR3 region is CASSSSWSNQPQHF. The CDR3 coding sequence is TGTGCCAGCAGTTCCTCCTGGAGCAATCAGCCCCAGCATTTT.

The chain uses TRBV9 and TRBJ1-5, with D hard to call. The CDR3 runs 15 residues. With 2 bases removed from V and 3 bases from J, the gap between germline ends came to 12 bases. Germline CDR1 and CDR2: SGDLS and YYNGEE. The CDR3 DNA sequence: TGTGCCAGCAGCGTCGGGATTGCTCCCAATCAGCCCCAGCATTTT. As protein: CASSVGIAPNQPQHF.

The chain combines TRBV6-5 with TRBJ2-4, with D tentatively TRBD2 (6 bases). With 0 bases removed from V and 6 bases from J, the gap between germline ends came to 12 bases. CDR1 MNHEY and CDR2 SVGAGI come from the germline V gene. The CDR3 runs 15 residues. The CDR3 region has the DNA TGTGCCAGCAGTTACTCGTCAGGGACTGCAAACATTCAGTACTTC. It specifies CASSYSSGTANIQYF.

The chain couples TRBV19 to TRBJ2-6; D is unresolved. This CDR3 spans 14 amino acids. Trimming shortened V by 4 bases and J by 1 base, and 5 bases separated the two germline ends. In germline, CDR1 is LNHDA, CDR2 SQIVND (reference sequence). CDR3 protein: CASSTGSGANVLTF. CDR3 coding DNA: TGTGCCAGTAGTACTGGATCTGGGGCCAACGTCCTGACTTTC. Full variable domain (missing parts from reference TRBV19 and TRBJ2-6): DGGITQSPKYLFRKEGQNVTLSCEQNLNHDAMYWYRQDPGQGLRLIYYSQIVNDFQKGDIAEGYSVSREKKESFPLTVTSAQKNPTAFYLCASSTGSGANVLTFGAGSRLTVL.

The chain is built from TRBV6-4 and TRBJ2-1; 12 bases are a match to TRBD2. Germline assignment: CDR1 MRHNA and CDR2 SNTAGT. The CDR3 is made up of 14 amino acids. The ends lost 4 bases at V and 8 bases at J; junction bases unmatched: 3. The DNA for the CDR3 is TGTGCCAGCAGTGGACTAGCGGGAGCCTATGAGCAGTTCTTC. It codes for CASSGLAGAYEQFF.

The chain is built from TRBV11-3 and TRBJ2-1, with 9 positions matching TRBD2. The CDR3 has 16 amino acids. From germline, CDR1 is SGHNT and CDR2 YENEEA. J was trimmed by 6 bases and V by 5 bases; bases with no gene match: 11. DNA for the CDR3: TGTGCCAGCAGCCCAGCTGGTCTAGCGGGAAGCAATGAGCAGTTCTTC. It translates to CASSPAGLAGSNEQFF.

The V call is TRBV19, the J call TRBJ2-3; D may be TRBD2 (7 bases). The germline V gene has CDR1 LNHDA and CDR2 SQIVND (reference sequence). V dropped 7 bases and J dropped 4 bases, with 15 bases sitting between them. The CDR3 has 14 amino acids. CDR3 nucleotide sequence: TGTGCCAGTACCACGGGGGGCGGGGCAGATACGCAGTATTTT. Translation: CASTTGGGADTQYF.

The chain has TRBV5-1 and TRBJ2-5; D is perhaps TRBD2 (6 bases). From germline, CDR1 is SGHRS and CDR2 YFSETQ. The CDR3 is 16 residues long. Trimming took off 0 bases at V and 1 base at J, with 13 bases between the two ends. As DNA, the CDR3 is TGCGCCAGCAGCTTGGTCCCGGACTATCGCCAAGAGACCCAGTACTTC. The encoded protein is CASSLVPDYRQETQYF.

The CDR3 DNA follows: TGCGCCAGCAGCCAAGATGGGTTAAACCAGTACTTC. Translated: CASSQDGLNQYF. The chain carries TRBV4-3 and TRBJ2-5, with D unresolved. Germline values: CDR1 LGHNA, CDR2 YSLEER. CDR3 length equals 12 residues. V dropped 0 bases and J dropped 10 bases, with 9 bases sitting between them.

In DNA, the CDR3 is TGTGCCATCACCCCCGACCGGACAGGGATTGAAGGCTACACCTTC. It yields the protein CAITPDRTGIEGYTF. The chain is built from TRBV10-3 and TRBJ1-2, with 8 bases matching TRBD1. J was trimmed by 8 bases and V by 7 bases; bases with no gene match: 15. The V gene's germline CDR1 is ENHRY and CDR2 SYGVKD. CDR3 length: 15 residues.

The rearrangement joins TRBV28 to TRBJ2-7; D uncertain. The CDR3 loop spans 15 amino acids. CDR1 and CDR2 from the germline V gene are MDHEN and SYDVKM. Deletions cut 4 bases from V and 2 bases from J, with 15 bases between. DNA for the CDR3: TGTGCCAGCAGTTGGTGGGGTTTGGATCCCTACGAGCAGTACTTC. Encoded protein: CASSWWGLDPYEQYF.

The genes are TRBV7-9 and TRBJ2-5; D not resolved. Trimming took 5 bases from V and 2 from J, leaving 18 bases between them. The CDR3 consists of 16 residues. Germline lookup yields CDR1 SEHNR and CDR2 FQNEAQ (reference sequence). In nucleotides, the CDR3 is TGTGCCAGCAGCCTAGATCCCCCTCCCAGTCAAGAGACCCAGTACTTC. It yields the protein CASSLDPPPSQETQYF.

The rearrangement joins TRBV7-2 to TRBJ1-1; D uncertain. V lost 6 bases and J lost 1, with 12 bases in between. Germline loops: CDR1 SGHTA, CDR2 FQGNSA. The CDR3 consists of 14 residues. The CDR3, as DNA: TGTGCCAGCAGAAAAGGAGGACCGAACACTGAAGCTTTCTTT. Translating gives CASRKGGPNTEAFF.

This rearrangement joins TRBV5-6 to TRBJ2-3; weak D call: TRBD2 (5 bases). The germline V gene encodes CDR1 SGHDT and CDR2 YYEEEE. Trimming left V 4 bases short and J 2 bases short, with 11 bases between. The CDR3 spans 14 residues. The CDR3 region has the DNA TGTGCCAGCAGCCTAGCCCCAGCCACAGATACGCAGTATTTT. Translating it yields CASSLAPATDTQYF.

CDR3 in DNA: TGTGCCAGCAGGCCCATATATAGCAATCAGCCCCAGCATTTT. Translation gives CASRPIYSNQPQHF. This chain joins TRBV6-5 and TRBJ1-5; D unresolved. Trimming removed 6 bases at V and 0 bases at J, with 9 bases between. The CDR3 has 14 amino acids. Germline-derived CDR1 and CDR2 are MNHEY and SVGAGI.

The rearrangement links TRBV4-3 to TRBJ2-7, with a possible D match to TRBD1 (6 bases). The CDR3 has 15 amino acids. V lost 0 bases and J 2 bases, leaving 11 bases between the germline ends. Germline V gives CDR1 LGHNA, CDR2 YSLEER. The CDR3 sequence: CASSQEDRRTYEQYF. The CDR3 nucleotides read TGCGCCAGCAGCCAAGAAGACAGGCGAACCTACGAGCAGTACTTC.

The chain has TRBV4-2 and TRBJ2-5; 9 positions agree with TRBD2. The length of the CDR3 is 16 residues. The J segment lost 1 base and the V segment lost 4 bases, leaving 7 bases of the junction unmatched. CDR1 and CDR2 (germline): LGHNA, YNFKEQ. The CDR3 loop is CASSPGSGGTQETQYF. In DNA, the CDR3 is TGTGCCAGCAGCCCGGGTAGCGGGGGCACCCAAGAGACCCAGTACTTC.

V usage is TRBV6-1 and J usage is TRBJ2-1; 10 bases match TRBD2. Looked up from germline, CDR1 is MNHNS and CDR2 is SASEGT. The CDR3 runs 18 residues. The V segment lost 2 bases and the J segment 0 bases; nucleotides outside the gene matches: 7. CDR3: CASSERASGSLSYNEQFF. The CDR3, as DNA: TGTGCCAGCAGTGAAAGGGCTAGCGGGAGCCTCTCCTACAATGAGCAGTTCTTC.

This chain connects TRBV7-9 to TRBJ1-1, with D hard to call. There are 14 residues in the CDR3. CDR1 is SEHNR and CDR2 is FQNEAQ in the germline V gene (reference sequence). V was trimmed by 5 bases and J by 0 bases, leaving 10 bases between them. The CDR3 nucleotides read TGTGCCAGCAGCATTGAAGTCATGAACACTGAAGCTTTCTTT. Its protein product is CASSIEVMNTEAFF.

The V gene is TRBV7-9, the J gene TRBJ2-1; 12 nucleotides agree with TRBD1. Germline-derived CDR1 and CDR2 are SEHNR and FQNEAQ (reference sequence). J gave up 7 bases and V 7 bases, and 11 bases lay outside the gene matches. This CDR3 contains 16 residues. The CDR3 bases are TGTGCCAGCAAAACCCGCCGGGACAGGGGGCCGAATGAGCAGTTCTTC. Translation gives CASKTRRDRGPNEQFF.

This chain links TRBV6-5 with TRBJ2-1; TRBD2 aligns across 7 bases. Per the germline V gene, CDR1 is MNHEY and CDR2 is SVGAGI. This CDR3 region has 16 residues. Unmatched junction bases numbered 12, after V lost 8 bases and J lost 2 bases. CDR3 in DNA: TGTGCCAGCTGTTCTCCGCCAGCGGGGCCCTACAATGAGCAGTTCTTC. This codes for CASCSPPAGPYNEQFF.

V and J are TRBV18 and TRBJ2-5; D not resolved. The CDR3 contains 12 residues. The ends were cut back, 1 base at V and 1 base at J, with 1 base in the middle. The germline V gene has CDR1 KGHSH and CDR2 LQKENI. The CDR3 loop reads CASSPLQETQYF. CDR3 bases: TGTGCCAGCTCACCACTCCAAGAGACCCAGTACTTC.